Listed here are 10 T cell receptor beta chains from one sample, sequenced in a study of CXCR3-negative and CXCR3-positive naive CD8 T cells. The libraries of TRB cDNA were prepared using 5' RACE with UMI labels. TCRdb processed the 5' RACE reads again and assigns one entry to each CDR3 protein, with no DNA. The table gives about 130,000 distinct CDR3 sequences; the top ten clones make up approximately 0.51% of it. Sample: naive CXCR3- CD8+ T cells from blood. The subset was: CD45RO-CCR7+CD27+CD95- naive CD8+ T cells lacking CXCR3 (TNR3-). The source is a human donor in good health. Some clones in this sample may be carry-over from other donors' samples.

The V gene is TRBV6-5, the J gene TRBJ2-2; TCRdb's D gene call, TRBD1, goes unchecked for lack of DNA. Germline V gives CDR1 MNHEY, CDR2 SVGAGI. This CDR3 has 17 amino acids. CDR3 sequence reads: CASSYSIAGGVTGELFF.

The chain combines TRBV7-7 with TRBJ1-1. From germline, CDR1 is SSHAT and CDR2 FNYEAQ (reference sequence). This CDR3 is 13 amino acids long. Here the CDR3 reads CASSLSMNTEAFF. The full variable domain, in which reference TRBV7-7 and TRBJ1-1 provide the parts outside the CDR3, is GAGVSQSPRYKVTKRGQDVTLRCDPISSHATLYWYQQALGQGPEFLTYFNYEAQPDKSGLPSDRFSAERPEGSISTLTIQRTEQRDSAMYRCASSLSMNTEAFFGQGTRLTVV.

This chain uses TRBV6-1 with TRBJ2-4. Germline V gene sequence: CDR1 MNHNS, CDR2 SASEGT. This CDR3 comprises 16 residues. This CDR3 reads CASSFITPATKNIQYF.

The V and J genes are TRBV7-9 and TRBJ2-1; the D call of TRBD2 rests on TCRdb alone, since no DNA is present to check it. This CDR3 has 15 residues. Germline V CDR1 and CDR2: SEHNR, FQNEAQ (reference sequence). This CDR3 reads CASSLPREAYNEQFF.

V usage is TRBV19 and J usage is TRBJ2-1; the TRBD2 assignment by TCRdb is unverifiable without DNA. The CDR3 spans 19 residues. Germline V lookup: CDR1 LNHDA, CDR2 SQIVND (reference sequence). The CDR3 region is CASSITGTSGRTAYNEQFF.

The CDR3 region is CASSQDGGTTYEQYF. The rearrangement links TRBV4-3 to TRBJ2-7. The CDR3 runs 15 residues. Germline CDR1 reads LGHNA; CDR2 reads YSLEER.

The V call is TRBV10-3, the J call TRBJ2-7; without DNA, the TCRdb call of TRBD2 cannot be checked. Germline loops: CDR1 ENHRY, CDR2 SYGVKD. The CDR3 length is 18 residues. This chain's CDR3 is CAISESWASGKSSYEQYF.

The CDR3 reads CASSFGRGYGHTF. The chain recombines TRBV11-2 with TRBJ1-2; TCRdb calls TRBD1, which cannot be checked without DNA. The CDR3 consists of 13 residues. Germline loops: CDR1 SGHAT, CDR2 FQNNGV.

The chain has TRBV5-1 and TRBJ2-7; TCRdb lists TRBD2, though no DNA is available to test this call. The CDR3 length is 16 residues. Germline values: CDR1 SGHRS, CDR2 YFSETQ. CDR3 in amino acids: CASSTVAGALSYEQYF.

The rearrangement uses TRBV28 and TRBJ2-7; TCRdb's D gene call, TRBD2, goes unchecked for lack of DNA. The CDR3 loop spans 14 amino acids. Germline-derived CDR1 and CDR2 are MDHEN and SYDVKM. The CDR3 here is CASSLWHEGYEQYF.